This T cell receptor (beta chain) was found in a study of CDR3 diversity in severe acne. The CDR3 spans 16 residues. With 6 bases clipped from V and 0 bases from J, the junction kept 8 bases outside the gene matches. CDR1 MDHEN and CDR2 SYDVKM come from the germline V gene. The table lists this clonotype with a few counts. MiXCR, run by TCRdb on the PCR reads, gives a single entry per CDR3 protein. The data hold roughly 100,000 distinct CDR3 sequences, with roughly half observed a single time. The sequence was collected from a male donor with acne. Source material: blood. The rearrangement uses TRBV28 and TRBJ2-5, with 9 bases fitting TRBD1. In nucleotides, the CDR3 is TGTGCCAGCAGACCGGGGACAGGGAAATACCAAGAGACCCAGTACTTC. This translates into CASRPGTGKYQETQYF.